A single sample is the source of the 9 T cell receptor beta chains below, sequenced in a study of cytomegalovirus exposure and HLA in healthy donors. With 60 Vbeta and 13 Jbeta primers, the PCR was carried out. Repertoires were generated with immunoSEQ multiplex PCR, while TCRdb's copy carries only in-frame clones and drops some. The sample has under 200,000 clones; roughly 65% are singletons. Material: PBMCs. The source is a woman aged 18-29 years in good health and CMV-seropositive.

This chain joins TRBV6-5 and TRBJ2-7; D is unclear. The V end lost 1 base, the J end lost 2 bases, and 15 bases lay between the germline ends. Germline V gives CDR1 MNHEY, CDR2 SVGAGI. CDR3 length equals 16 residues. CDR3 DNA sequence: TGTGCCAGCAGTTACTTGGGCAACCCTAAAGCCTACGAGCAGTACTTC. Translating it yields CASSYLGNPKAYEQYF.

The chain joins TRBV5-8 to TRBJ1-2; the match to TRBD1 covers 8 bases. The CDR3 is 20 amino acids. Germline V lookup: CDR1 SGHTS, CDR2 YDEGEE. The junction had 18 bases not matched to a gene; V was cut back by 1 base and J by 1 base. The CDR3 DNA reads TGTGCCAGCAGCTTGTACGCCTTCGTTACAACAGGGGGAAGTAACTATGGCTACACCTTC. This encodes CASSLYAFVTTGGSNYGYTF.

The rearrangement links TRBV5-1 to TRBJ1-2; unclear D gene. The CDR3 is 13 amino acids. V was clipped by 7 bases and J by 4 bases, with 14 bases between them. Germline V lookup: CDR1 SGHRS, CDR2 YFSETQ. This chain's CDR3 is CASSPQVVYGYTF. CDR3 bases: TGCGCCAGCTCCCCTCAGGTCGTCTATGGCTACACCTTC.

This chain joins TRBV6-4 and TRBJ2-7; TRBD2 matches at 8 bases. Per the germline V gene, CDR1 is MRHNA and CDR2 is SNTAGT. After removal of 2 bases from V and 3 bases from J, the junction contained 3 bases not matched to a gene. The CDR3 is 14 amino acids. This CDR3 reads CASSDVGTSYEQYF. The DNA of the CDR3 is TGTGCCAGCAGTGACGTTGGGACTAGCTACGAGCAGTACTTC.

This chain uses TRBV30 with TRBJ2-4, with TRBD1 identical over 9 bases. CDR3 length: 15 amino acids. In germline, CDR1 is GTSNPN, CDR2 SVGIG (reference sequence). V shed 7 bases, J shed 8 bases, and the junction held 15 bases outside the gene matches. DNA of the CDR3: TGTGCCTCCGCTCCCAGGGGGACAGGGAGGGACATTCAGTACTTC. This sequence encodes CASAPRGTGRDIQYF.

CDR3 region: CASSQDGRGYGSYNSPLHF. The CDR3 DNA sequence: TGCGCCAGCAGCCAAGATGGGAGGGGGTACGGCTCCTATAATTCACCCCTCCACTTT. V usage is TRBV4-3 and J usage is TRBJ1-6; D is perhaps TRBD1 (6 bases). CDR1 is LGHNA and CDR2 is YSLEER in the germline V gene. The CDR3 is 19 residues long. V was shortened by 0 bases and J by 0 bases, with 15 bases between the two germline ends.

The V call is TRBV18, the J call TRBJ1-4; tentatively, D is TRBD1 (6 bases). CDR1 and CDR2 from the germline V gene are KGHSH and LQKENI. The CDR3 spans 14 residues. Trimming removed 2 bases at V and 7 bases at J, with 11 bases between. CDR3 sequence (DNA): TGTGCCAGCTCACCAGGGACACAGGGTGAAAAACTGTTTTTT. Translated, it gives CASSPGTQGEKLFF.

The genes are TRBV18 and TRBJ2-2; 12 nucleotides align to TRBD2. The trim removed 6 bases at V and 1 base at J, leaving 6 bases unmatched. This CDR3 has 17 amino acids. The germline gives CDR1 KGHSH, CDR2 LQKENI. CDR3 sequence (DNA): TGTGCCAGCTCCCCGACTAGCGGGGGTCGGAACACCGGGGAGCTGTTTTTT. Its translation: CASSPTSGGRNTGELFF.

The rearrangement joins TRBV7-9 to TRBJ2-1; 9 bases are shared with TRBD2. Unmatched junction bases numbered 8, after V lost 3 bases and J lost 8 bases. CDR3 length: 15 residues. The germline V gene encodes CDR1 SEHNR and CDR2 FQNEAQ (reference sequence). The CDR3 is CASSFIAGVSHEQFF. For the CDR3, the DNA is TGTGCCAGCAGCTTCATAGCGGGAGTCAGTCATGAGCAGTTCTTC.